The following is a T cell receptor (beta chain) sequence with its context. As yet, its antigen is unknown. It was with 60 Vbeta and 13 Jbeta primers that the PCR ran. This table comes from immunoSEQ multiplex PCR, and its TCRdb copy is limited to in-frame clones, with some not included. This listing includes 160,000 or so clones. The sample comes from a study of cytomegalovirus exposure and HLA in healthy donors. The study, taken as a whole, reports: Further analysis was carried out later, and it showed several of the most significant clusters appearing linked to common viral pathogens.

V was clipped by 4 bases and J by 0 bases, with 7 bases between them. CDR1 SGHKS and CDR2 YYEKEE come from the germline V gene (reference sequence). The CDR3 covers 13 residues. The sequenced sample consisted of PBMCs. The genes are TRBV5-5 and TRBJ1-2, with D uncertain. The receptor's source is a man aged 30 to 39 in good health and CMV-seronegative. The CDR3, as DNA: TGTGCCAGCAGCCACGGGACTAACTATGGCTACACCTTC. It translates to CASSHGTNYGYTF.